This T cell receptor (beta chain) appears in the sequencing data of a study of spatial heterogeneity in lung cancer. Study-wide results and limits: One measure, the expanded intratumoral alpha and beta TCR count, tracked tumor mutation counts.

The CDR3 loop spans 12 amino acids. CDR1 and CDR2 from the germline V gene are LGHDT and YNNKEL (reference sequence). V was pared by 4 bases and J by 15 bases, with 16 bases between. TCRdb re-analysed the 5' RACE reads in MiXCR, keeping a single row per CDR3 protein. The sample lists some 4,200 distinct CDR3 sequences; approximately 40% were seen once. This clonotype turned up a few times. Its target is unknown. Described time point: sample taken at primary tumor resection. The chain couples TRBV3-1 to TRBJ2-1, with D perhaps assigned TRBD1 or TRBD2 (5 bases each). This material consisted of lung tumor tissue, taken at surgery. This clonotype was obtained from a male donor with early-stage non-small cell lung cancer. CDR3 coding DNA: TGTGCCAGCAGCCGAAGGACACGGGGTCTGTTCTTC. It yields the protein CASSRRTRGLFF.